Presented here are 28 T cell receptor beta chains from one specimen sequenced in a study of T cells in Graves' hyperthyroidism and ophthalmopathy. TCR beta CDR3 regions were amplified from RNA. TCR CDR3 regions were first amplified by RT-PCR with HTBI primers. TCRdb analysed the multiplex PCR reads with MiXCR anew, one entry per CDR3 protein. The sample has around 600,000 distinct CDR3 sequences, about 14% seen once; the top ten hold roughly an eighth. The sequencing input was blood. The receptors shown here come from a woman aged 45-65 years with Graves' ophthalmopathy.

This clonotype was seen at least ten times. The V call is TRBV20-1, the J call TRBJ2-5; 9 nucleotides line up with TRBD2. V shed 3 bases and J 6 bases; nucleotides not matched to a gene: 5. This CDR3 region has 13 residues. CDR1 is DFQATT, CDR2 SNEGSKA, per germline (reference sequence). The CDR3: CSASRLAEKTQYF. The DNA of the CDR3 is TGCAGTGCTAGTAGACTAGCGGAAAAGACCCAGTACTTC.

This clonotype has ten or more counts. J is TRBJ2-7 and V is TRBV28, with 9 bases lining up with TRBD2. The ends lost 5 bases at V and 1 base at J; junction bases unmatched: 9. Germline V gene lookup returns CDR1 MDHEN and CDR2 SYDVKM. The CDR3 extends over 16 amino acids. In DNA, the CDR3 is TGTGCCAGCAGTCCCCATGGCGGGAGGGATTCCTACGAGCAGTACTTC. Residues: CASSPHGGRDSYEQYF.

This clonotype came up a few times. V is TRBV7-2 and J is TRBJ1-5, with D possibly being TRBD1 (5 bases). This CDR3 is 14 amino acids long. The germline V and J ends were trimmed by 5 bases and 3 bases, with 11 bases remaining between them. Germline V gene sequence: CDR1 SGHTA, CDR2 FQGNSA. CDR3 in DNA: TGTGCCAGCAGCAAAGGGACCCTCAATCAGCCCCAGCATTTT. Translating it yields CASSKGTLNQPQHF.

This clonotype was counted at least ten times. This chain joins TRBV5-8 and TRBJ1-5; possible D gene TRBD1, 6 bases. Germline V gene sequence: CDR1 SGHTS, CDR2 YDEGEE. The ends were cut back, 1 base at V and 3 bases at J, with 17 bases in the middle. This CDR3 has 17 amino acids. CDR3 nucleotide sequence: TGTGCCAGCAGCTTGTTTTCGGGGTCAGGGGCCAATCAGCCCCAGCATTTT. The encoded protein is CASSLFSGSGANQPQHF. Drawing the rest from reference TRBV5-8 and TRBJ1-5, the complete variable domain is EAGVTQSPTHLIKTRGQQATLRCSPISGHTSVYWYQQALGLGLQFLLWYDEGEERNRGNFPPRFSGRQFPNYSSELNVNALELEDSALYLCASSLFSGSGANQPQHFGDGTRLSIL.

This rearrangement joins TRBV20-1 to TRBJ2-4; 7 bases align to TRBD2. CDR1 is DFQATT, CDR2 SNEGSKA, per germline (reference sequence). With V trimmed by 0 bases and J by 6 bases, 5 bases remained unmatched. CDR3 length: 14 amino acids. The CDR3 region has the DNA TGCAGTGCTAGAGATAGACTAGCTGGAAACATTCAGTACTTC. Translation: CSARDRLAGNIQYF.

This clonotype was picked up a small number of times. The chain recombines TRBV2 with TRBJ1-5; D not certain. The CDR3 contains 13 residues. Germline V CDR1 and CDR2: SNHLY, FYNNEI. Trimming took off 4 bases at V and 3 bases at J, with 7 bases between the two ends. Here the CDR3 reads CASSGENNQPQHF. As DNA, the CDR3 is TGTGCCAGCAGTGGTGAGAACAATCAGCCCCAGCATTTT.

This clonotype has only a few counts. The chain combines TRBV20-1 with TRBJ1-5; D remains unclear. Germline V gives CDR1 DFQATT, CDR2 SNEGSKA (reference sequence). The CDR3 is made up of 13 amino acids. Trimming left V 7 bases short and J 2 bases short, with 12 bases between. DNA for the CDR3: TGCAGTGTGCCGCGACCGGGCAATCAGCCCCAGCATTTT. Translation gives CSVPRPGNQPQHF.

This chain joins TRBV6-2 or TRBV6-3 and TRBJ1-2; a possible D gene is TRBD1 (6 bases). The CDR3 is 11 residues long. V was cut by 9 bases and J by 2 bases, with 7 bases left in between. Germline V gene sequence: CDR1 MNHEY, CDR2 SVGEGT. CDR3 nucleotides: TGTGCCAGTACAGGGAACTATGGCTACACCTTC. Translated, it gives CASTGNYGYTF.

This clonotype has at least ten counts. The chain couples TRBV7-2 to TRBJ1-2; D may be TRBD1 (5 bases). Trimming shortened V by 2 bases and J by 4 bases, and 11 bases separated the two germline ends. Germline CDR1 is SGHTA and CDR2 is FQGNSA. This CDR3 spans 14 amino acids. The CDR3 nucleotides read TGTGCCAGCAGCTTACAGTGGGGGAGCTATGGCTACACCTTC. Protein: CASSLQWGSYGYTF.

At least ten counts were recorded for this clonotype. The V call is TRBV2, the J call TRBJ1-5; 10 bases are a match to TRBD1. The J segment lost 6 bases and the V segment lost 5 bases, leaving 7 bases of the junction unmatched. The CDR3 consists of 15 residues. Germline V gives CDR1 SNHLY, CDR2 FYNNEI. The CDR3 protein is CASSPGTGEGQPQHF. CDR3 DNA sequence: TGTGCCAGCAGTCCAGGGACAGGGGAGGGTCAGCCCCAGCATTTT.

This clonotype turned up a few times. The V call is TRBV27, the J call TRBJ2-3, with 7 bases identical to TRBD1. CDR3 size: 13 residues. V shed 8 bases and J 1 base; nucleotides not matched to a gene: 3. Germline V gives CDR1 MNHEY, CDR2 SMNVEV (reference sequence). CDR3 DNA: TGTGCCAGCGGAGGACAGGGCACAGATACGCAGTATTTT. Encoded protein: CASGGQGTDTQYF.

The table lists this clonotype with a few counts. The rearrangement joins TRBV6-1 to TRBJ2-4, with unresolved D. Germline CDR1 is MNHNS and CDR2 is SASEGT. This CDR3 region has 15 residues. V lost 5 bases and J 8 bases, leaving 19 bases between the germline ends. CDR3: CASSHTSSRVDIQYF. In DNA form, the CDR3 reads TGTGCCAGCAGTCACACCTCGTCAAGGGTTGACATTCAGTACTTC.

Concerning this clonotype itself: A much larger clone is a single base away; this may be a read error. The rearrangement joins TRBV20-1 to TRBJ1-2, with D tentatively TRBD1 (6 bases). CDR3 length: 11 amino acids. Trimming shortened V by 6 bases and J by 7 bases, and 12 bases separated the two germline ends. CDR1 is DFQATT, CDR2 SNEGSKA, per germline (reference sequence). The CDR3 coding sequence is TGCAGTGCAGGCCAGGGGCTTGGCTACACCTTC. Translation: CSAGQGLGYTF.

In its sample, this clonotype was seen many times. The chain employs TRBV6-1 and TRBJ1-2; D uncertain. Trimming shortened V by 2 bases and J by 8 bases, and 9 bases separated the two germline ends. The germline V gene has CDR1 MNHNS and CDR2 SASEGT. This CDR3 contains 12 residues. CDR3 residues: CASSEPPRGYTF. CDR3 DNA sequence: TGTGCCAGCAGTGAACCGCCTAGAGGCTACACCTTC.

This clonotype was recorded a few times. The genes are TRBV10-3 and TRBJ2-1, with 12 bases matching TRBD2. Germline-derived CDR1 and CDR2 are ENHRY and SYGVKD. CDR3 length: 13 residues. Trimming at V came to 6 bases and at J to 10 bases, leaving 4 bases not matched to a gene. CDR3 loop: CAIRGLAGNEQFF. The DNA of the CDR3 is TGTGCCATCAGAGGACTAGCGGGAAACGAGCAGTTCTTC.

The rearrangement uses TRBV6-1 and TRBJ1-2; D is uncertain. CDR1 and CDR2 from the germline V gene are MNHNS and SASEGT. Trimming left V 3 bases short and J 4 bases short, with 6 bases between. The CDR3 spans 12 residues. CDR3 amino acids: CASSDSFYGYTF. CDR3 in DNA: TGTGCCAGCAGTGACAGCTTCTATGGCTACACCTTC.

Ten or more counts support this clonotype. The CDR3 spells CASSADLVYGYTF. CDR3 nucleotides: TGTGCCAGCAGTGCGGACCTCGTCTATGGCTACACCTTC. J is TRBJ1-2 and V is TRBV2; D is undetermined. CDR1 is SNHLY and CDR2 is FYNNEI in the germline V gene. Trimming stripped 4 bases from V and 4 bases from J, with 10 bases between. The length of the CDR3 is 13 residues.

The chain carries TRBV4-3 and TRBJ1-1; the D gene is possibly TRBD1 (6 bases). This CDR3 is built from 14 residues. The germline V and J ends were trimmed by 4 bases and 0 bases, with 9 bases remaining between them. From germline, CDR1 is LGHNA and CDR2 YSLEER. CDR3 sequence reads: CASSRGTMNTEAFF. In nucleotides, the CDR3 is TGCGCCAGCAGCCGAGGGACAATGAACACTGAAGCTTTCTTT.

In this sample, this clonotype turned up many times. V is TRBV28 and J is TRBJ1-5; D perhaps matches TRBD1 (6 bases). Germline V gives CDR1 MDHEN, CDR2 SYDVKM. The length of the CDR3 is 13 residues. V gave up 9 bases and J gave up 3 bases, with 12 bases separating them. The CDR3 spells CASEDRNNQPQHF. The CDR3 DNA reads TGTGCCAGTGAAGACAGGAACAATCAGCCCCAGCATTTT.

This chain uses TRBV7-9 with TRBJ2-7, with D hard to call. Trimming removed 6 bases from V and 2 bases from J, with 17 bases in between. This CDR3 is 15 amino acids long. Per the germline V gene, CDR1 is SEHNR and CDR2 is FQNEAQ (reference sequence). This CDR3 reads CASRRVPSNTYEQYF. The CDR3 DNA sequence: TGTGCCAGCAGACGGGTCCCCTCGAACACCTACGAGCAGTACTTC.

This clonotype showed up just a few times. The chain has TRBV15 and TRBJ2-5, with 10 bases matching TRBD2. Germline values: CDR1 LNHNV, CDR2 YYDKDF (reference sequence). Trimming took 5 bases from V and 3 from J; bases not matched to a gene: 9. The CDR3 has 16 residues. CDR3 nucleotide sequence: TGTGCCACCAGCGGCCAGCGGGAGGGCCCTGAAGAGACCCAGTACTTC. Its protein product is CATSGQREGPEETQYF.

This clonotype was seen repeatedly, ten times or more. This chain uses TRBV5-6 with TRBJ2-7, with no clear D. This CDR3 is 14 amino acids long. Germline V lookup: CDR1 SGHDT, CDR2 YYEEEE. V was clipped by 2 bases and J by 0 bases, with 9 bases between them. CDR3 DNA sequence: TGTGCCAGCAGCTTCGGCATTAACTCCTACGAGCAGTACTTC. It encodes CASSFGINSYEQYF.

This clonotype was observed a few times. This sequence joins TRBV4-3 and TRBJ2-7; 10 bases fit TRBD2. CDR1 LGHNA and CDR2 YSLEER come from the germline V gene. The V gene end was trimmed by 1 base and the J gene end by 0 bases; junction bases not matched to a gene: 12. This CDR3 has 19 residues. The CDR3: CASSQGLQVSSGSSYEQYF. DNA of the CDR3: TGCGCCAGCAGCCAAGGACTTCAGGTTTCTAGCGGGAGCTCCTACGAGCAGTACTTC.

The chain couples TRBV7-3 to TRBJ2-2, with D unclear. V lost 5 bases, J lost 7 bases, and 23 bases lay in between. There are 17 residues in the CDR3. Germline V CDR1 and CDR2: SGHTA, FQGTGA. For the CDR3, the DNA is TGTGCCAGCAGCCCCTACGCCGCACTCCTTAGGGTCGGGGAGCTGTTTTTT. Its protein product is CASSPYAALLRVGELFF.

This clonotype was counted many times. The chain has TRBV28 and TRBJ1-1, with a tentative D call TRBD1 (5 bases). The ends were cut back, 5 bases at V and 6 bases at J, with 10 bases in the middle. Germline assignment: CDR1 MDHEN and CDR2 SYDVKM. The CDR3 is 12 residues long. The CDR3 bases are TGTGCCAGCAGTCAAGGGACCTCTGAAGCTTTCTTT. Its protein is CASSQGTSEAFF.

This clonotype has ten or more counts. V and J are TRBV12-3 or TRBV12-4 and TRBJ2-1, with 11 positions matching TRBD2. J gave up 7 bases and V 5 bases, and 7 bases lay outside the gene matches. The CDR3 loop spans 15 amino acids. The DNA for the CDR3 is TGTGCCAGCAGTATGACTAGCGGGATTGTGAATGAGCAGTTCTTC. This encodes CASSMTSGIVNEQFF.

J is TRBJ2-7 and V is TRBV28; TRBD2 matches at 9 bases. The CDR3 spans 15 residues. J lost 3 bases, V lost 1 base, and 4 bases had no gene match. Germline V gene lookup returns CDR1 MDHEN and CDR2 SYDVKM. Written as DNA, the CDR3 is TGTGCCAGCAGTTTATTTGGGACTAGCTTCTACGAGCAGTACTTC. Protein: CASSLFGTSFYEQYF.

In this sample, this clonotype turned up a few times. The chain carries TRBV27 and TRBJ1-5; D gene ambiguous. The V gene lost 3 bases and the J gene lost 9 bases, with 18 bases spanning the gap. CDR3 length: 15 amino acids. The germline gives CDR1 MNHEY, CDR2 SMNVEV (reference sequence). As DNA, the CDR3 is TGTGCCAGCAGTTTTGTTCAGAGCGTAATAGGGCCCCAGCATTTT. Translated, it gives CASSFVQSVIGPQHF.